This T cell receptor (beta chain) was recorded in a study of T cells after yellow fever vaccination. Study-level findings and limits: There was a small share of clonotypes that showed up in both the CD4 and CD8 compartments. The secondary response was weaker but peaked faster, day 5 versus 15.

This clonotype was found a few times. Its antigen is unidentified. TCRdb analysed the 5' RACE reads with MiXCR anew, one entry per CDR3 protein. The repertoire holds around 530,000 distinct CDR3 sequences, with around a sixth as singletons. Germline loops: CDR1 LGHNA, CDR2 YNFKEQ. The CDR3 sequence is 21 residues long. V gave up 1 base and J gave up 1 base; unmatched junction bases: 19. The sequencing here drew on PBMCs, taken less than 6 days after the first yellow fever vaccination. The rearrangement joins TRBV4-2 to TRBJ2-3; 8 nucleotides line up with TRBD2. The receptor was derived from a man aged 18-30 years who received the YFV17D yellow fever vaccine. The DNA of the CDR3 is TGTGCCAGCAGCCAAGCCACCCCCGTGTCTTCGGGACTAGTACGCACAGATACGCAGTATTTT. Amino acids: CASSQATPVSSGLVRTDTQYF.